The next 4 T cell receptor beta chains were all read from a single sample in a study of cytomegalovirus exposure and HLA in healthy donors. Profiling relied on immunoSEQ multiplex PCR, and the TCRdb table lists in-frame clones only, not all of them. Among 100,000 to 150,000 clones, about 91% were seen once, and the ten largest hold around 1.1%. The sample taken for sequencing was PBMCs. These receptor sequences come from a woman under 30 in good health and CMV-seronegative.

The J gene is TRBJ1-6, the V gene TRBV7-6; 10 nucleotides agree with TRBD1. With 5 bases clipped from V and 9 bases from J, the junction kept 4 bases outside the gene matches. CDR3 length equals 14 residues. Per germline, CDR1 SGHVS and CDR2 FNYEAQ. CDR3 coding DNA: TGTGCCAGCAGCCCGAGGACAGGGGGTTCACCCCTCCACTTT. Amino acids: CASSPRTGGSPLHF.

V and J are TRBV13 and TRBJ2-5; D is undetermined. Germline CDR1 is PRHDT and CDR2 is FYEKMQ (reference sequence). V lost 0 bases to trimming and J lost 4 bases, with 6 bases between them. The CDR3 runs to 13 residues. In nucleotides, the CDR3 is TGTGCCAGCAGCTTAGGCCGCAGAGAGACCCAGTACTTC. Translating gives CASSLGRRETQYF.

The chain has TRBV28 and TRBJ1-1, with no clear D. This CDR3 spans 14 amino acids. Trimming pared 4 bases from V and 4 bases from J, leaving 13 bases between. The germline V gene encodes CDR1 MDHEN and CDR2 SYDVKM. DNA of the CDR3: TGTGCCAGCAGTTGGGAGGGCGAGGGCACTGAAGCTTTCTTT. Its protein is CASSWEGEGTEAFF.

In its sample, this clone was seen once. The chain is built from TRBV6-5 and TRBJ2-3, with TRBD2 matching 12 bases. From germline, CDR1 is MNHEY and CDR2 SVGAGI. This CDR3 comprises 15 residues. The V gene end was trimmed by 6 bases and the J gene end by 5 bases; junction bases not matched to a gene: 6. CDR3 bases: TGTGCCAGCAGAACTAGCGGGGGGCGGGTAGATACGCAGTATTTT. Its protein product is CASRTSGGRVDTQYF.